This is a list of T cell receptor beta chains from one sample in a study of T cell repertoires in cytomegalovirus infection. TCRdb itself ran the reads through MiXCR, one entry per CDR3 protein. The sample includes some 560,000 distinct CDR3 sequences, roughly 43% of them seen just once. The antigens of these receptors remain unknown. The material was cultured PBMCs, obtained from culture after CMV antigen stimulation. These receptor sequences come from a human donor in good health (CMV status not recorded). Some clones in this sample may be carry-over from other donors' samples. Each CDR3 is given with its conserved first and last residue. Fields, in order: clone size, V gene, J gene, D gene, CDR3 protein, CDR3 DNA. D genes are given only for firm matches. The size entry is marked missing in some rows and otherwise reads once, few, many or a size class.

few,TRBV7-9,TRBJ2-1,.,CASSPGQGPTLF,TGTGCCAGCAGCCCTGGGCAGGGCCCGACTCTCTTC
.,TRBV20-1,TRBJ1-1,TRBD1,CSARGRPRQGRNTEAFF,TGCAGTGCTAGAGGCCGGCCCAGACAGGGAAGAAACACTGAAGCTTTCTTT
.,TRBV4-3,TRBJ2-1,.,CASSQTPRALYNEQFF,TGCGCCAGCAGCCAAACACCCCGGGCTTTATACAATGAGCAGTTCTTC
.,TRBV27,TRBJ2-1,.,CASSFYLSGRLEQFF,TGTGCCAGCAGTTTCTATCTATCCGGGAGACTCGAGCAGTTCTTC
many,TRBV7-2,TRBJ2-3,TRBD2,CASSARGSGRAPDTQYF,TGTGCCAGCAGCGCCCGTGGGAGCGGGAGGGCCCCAGATACGCAGTATTTT
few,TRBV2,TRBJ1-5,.,CASSERAGAKIQPQHF,TGTGCCAGCAGTGAACGGGCGGGGGCCAAAATTCAGCCCCAGCATTTT
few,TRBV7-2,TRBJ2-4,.,CASSLVEGVKNIQYF,TGTGCCAGCAGCTTAGTGGAGGGGGTGAAAAACATTCAGTACTTC
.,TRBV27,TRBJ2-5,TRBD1,CASRTGVGETQYF,TGTGCCAGCAGGACAGGGGTTGGGGAGACCCAGTACTTC
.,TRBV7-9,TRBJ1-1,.,CASSLYGVTEAFF,TGTGCCAGCAGCTTATATGGTGTCACTGAAGCTTTCTTT
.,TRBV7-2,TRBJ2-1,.,CASSLDDTEQFF,TGTGCCAGCAGCCTGGACGACACTGAGCAGTTCTTC
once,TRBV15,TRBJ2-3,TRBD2,CATSRGGGVTDTQYF,TGTGCCACCAGCAGAGGGGGGGGGGTCACAGATACGCAGTATTTT
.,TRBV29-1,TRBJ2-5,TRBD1,CSVVQGARETQYF,TGCAGCGTCGTACAGGGGGCGCGAGAGACCCAGTACTTC
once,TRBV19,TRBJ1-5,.,CATNPTRDQPQHF,TGTGCCACCAACCCGACAAGGGATCAGCCCCAGCATTTT
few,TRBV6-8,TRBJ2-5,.,CASGTDLQETQYF,TGTGCCAGCGGAACTGACCTTCAAGAGACCCAGTACTTC
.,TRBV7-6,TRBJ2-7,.,CASSEEVGWRTVGYEQYF,TGTGCCAGCAGCGAAGAGGTCGGTTGGCGGACTGTCGGGTACGAGCAGTACTTC
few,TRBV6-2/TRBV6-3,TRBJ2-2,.,CASSTSLGGSNTGELFF,TGTGCCAGCAGCACCTCGTTGGGCGGTTCGAACACCGGGGAGCTGTTTTTT
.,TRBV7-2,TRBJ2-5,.,CASSPPAVETQYF,TGTGCCAGCAGCCCCCCCGCAGTTGAGACCCAGTACTTC
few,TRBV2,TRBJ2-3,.,CASWGDREDTQYF,TGTGCCAGCTGGGGGGACCGGGAAGATACGCAGTATTTT
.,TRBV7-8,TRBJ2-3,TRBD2,CASSLELLAGTDTQYF,TGTGCCAGCAGCTTAGAGCTACTAGCGGGAACAGATACGCAGTATTTT
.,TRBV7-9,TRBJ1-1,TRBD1,CASSLGFTGGRTEAFF,TGTGCCAGCAGCTTAGGATTTACAGGGGGCAGGACTGAAGCTTTCTTT
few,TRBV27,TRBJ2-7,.,CASSLMPSYEQYF,TGTGCCAGCAGTTTAATGCCCAGCTACGAGCAGTACTTC
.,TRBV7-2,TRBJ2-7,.,CASSPQKGEQYF,TGTGCCAGCAGCCCACAAAAGGGGGAGCAGTACTTC
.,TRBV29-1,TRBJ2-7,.,CSVAWGSSSYEQYF,TGCAGCGTCGCCTGGGGCTCCAGCTCCTACGAGCAGTACTTC
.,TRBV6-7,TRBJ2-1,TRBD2,CASIPRTPPTSALTLEQFF,TGTGCCAGCATCCCTCGGACCCCCCCGACTAGCGCCCTTACACTGGAGCAGTTCTTC
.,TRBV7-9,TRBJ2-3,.,CASSQTFGGSTDTQYF,TGTGCCAGCAGCCAAACATTCGGGGGTAGCACAGATACGCAGTATTTT
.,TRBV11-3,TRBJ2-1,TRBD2,CASSLTSYGLGTYNEQFF,TGTGCCAGCAGCTTAACCTCCTACGGACTAGGAACCTACAATGAGCAGTTCTTC
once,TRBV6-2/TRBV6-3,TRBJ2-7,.,CASSYGPALRRYEQYF,TGTGCCAGCAGTTACGGTCCAGCGCTGCGCAGATACGAGCAGTACTTC
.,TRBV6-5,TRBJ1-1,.,CASTVGGLAFF,TGTGCCAGCACCGTCGGGGGGCTGGCTTTCTTT
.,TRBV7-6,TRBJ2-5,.,CASSLGRDFQETQYF,TGTGCCAGCAGCTTGGGCCGGGACTTCCAAGAGACCCAGTACTTC
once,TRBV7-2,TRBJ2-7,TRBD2,CASKLSGGSYEQYF,TGTGCCAGCAAACTGAGCGGGGGCAGCTACGAGCAGTACTTC
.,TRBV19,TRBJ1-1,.,CASSRQISNTEAFF,TGTGCCAGTAGTAGACAGATTTCGAACACTGAAGCTTTCTTT